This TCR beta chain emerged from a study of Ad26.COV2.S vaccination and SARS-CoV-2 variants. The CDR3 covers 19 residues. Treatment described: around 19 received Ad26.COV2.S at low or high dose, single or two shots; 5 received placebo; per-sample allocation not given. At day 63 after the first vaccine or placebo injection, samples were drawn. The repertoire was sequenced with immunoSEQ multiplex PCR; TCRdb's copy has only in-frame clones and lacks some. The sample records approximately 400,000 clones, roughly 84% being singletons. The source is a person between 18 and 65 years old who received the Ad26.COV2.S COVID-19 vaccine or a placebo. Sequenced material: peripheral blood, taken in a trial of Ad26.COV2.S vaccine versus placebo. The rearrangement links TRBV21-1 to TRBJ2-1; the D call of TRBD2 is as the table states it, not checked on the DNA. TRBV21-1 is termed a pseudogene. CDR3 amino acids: CASSTGLAGADLSYNEQFF. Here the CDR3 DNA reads TGTGCCAGCAGCACCGGACTAGCGGGGGCCGACCTCTCCTACAATGAGCAGTTCTTC.